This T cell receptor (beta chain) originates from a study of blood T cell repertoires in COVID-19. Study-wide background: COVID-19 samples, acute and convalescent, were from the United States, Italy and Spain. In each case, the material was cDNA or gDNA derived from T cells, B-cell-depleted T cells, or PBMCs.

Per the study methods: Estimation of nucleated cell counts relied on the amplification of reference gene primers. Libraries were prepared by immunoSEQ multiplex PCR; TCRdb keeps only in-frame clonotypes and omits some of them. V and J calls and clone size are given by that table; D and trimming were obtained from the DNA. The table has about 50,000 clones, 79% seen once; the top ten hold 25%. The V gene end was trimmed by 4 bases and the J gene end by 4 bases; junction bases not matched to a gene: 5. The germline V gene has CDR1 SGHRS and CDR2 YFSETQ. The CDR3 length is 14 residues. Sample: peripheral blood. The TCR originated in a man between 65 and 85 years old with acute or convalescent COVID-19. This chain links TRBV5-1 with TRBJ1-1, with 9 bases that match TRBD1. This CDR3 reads CASSVRDRVTEAFF. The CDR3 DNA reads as TGCGCCAGCAGCGTCCGGGACAGGGTCACTGAAGCTTTCTTT.